A selection of T cell receptor beta chains follows, all from one sample in a study of PD-1 blockade in classical Hodgkin lymphoma. TCRdb's table, derived via immunoSEQ multiplex PCR, lists solely in-frame clones and lacks some. Of around 100,000 clones detected, around 89% appear once; the ten largest clones hold 5.5% to 8.5%. The source was peripheral blood mononuclear cells (PBMCs), collected before the second cycle of nivolumab. The receptors here all came from a human donor with classical Hodgkin lymphoma. The CDR3 runs from the conserved cysteine through the conserved F or W. The D gene is left open where the match is weak. Only part of the rows carry a size: once, few, many, or a class if the clone is expanded.

once TRBD1 TRBJ2-7 TRBV7-2 CASSLESDRGTIYEQYF TGTGCCAGCAGCTTGGAGTCGGACAGGGGTACAATCTACGAGCAGTACTTC
NA NA TRBJ2-3 TRBV11-2 CASSFPWAGGGGTTDTQYF TGTGCCAGCAGTTTCCCCTGGGCGGGCGGGGGCGGAACTACAGATACGCAGTATTTT
NA NA TRBJ1-3 TRBV5-6 CASSLGSDSGNTIYF TGTGCCAGCAGCTTAGGGTCCGACTCTGGAAACACCATATATTTT
NA TRBD1 TRBJ2-1 TRBV30 CAWSVGQGALSQFF TGTGCCTGGAGTGTAGGACAGGGGGCCCTGTCGCAGTTCTTC
NA TRBD2 TRBJ2-2 TRBV5-4 CASSSLAGVANTGELFF TGTGCCAGCAGCTCTCTAGCGGGGGTTGCGAACACCGGGGAGCTGTTTTTT
NA NA TRBJ2-6 TRBV7-6 CASSLIQISQSRANVLTF TGTGCCAGCAGCCTAATTCAAATCTCACAAAGTCGGGCCAACGTCCTGACTTTC
NA TRBD1 TRBJ2-1 TRBV19 CASSPLGQGDNEQFF TGTGCCAGTAGTCCCTTGGGACAGGGCGACAATGAGCAGTTCTTC
NA TRBD1 TRBJ2-7 TRBV9 CASSSPRQGAGEQYF TGTGCCAGCAGCTCACCGCGGCAGGGGGCGGGCGAGCAGTACTTC
NA TRBD2 TRBJ2-5 TRBV7-8 CASSTRLAGLRATQYF TGTGCCAGCAGCACACGCCTAGCGGGGCTAAGGGCGACCCAGTACTTC
NA NA TRBJ1-1 TRBV27 CASSLREGTEAFF TGTGCCAGCAGTTTAAGGGAGGGGACTGAAGCTTTCTTT
NA NA TRBJ2-3 TRBV5-1 CASSLVRGTDTQYF TGCGCCAGCAGCTTGGTGCGGGGCACAGATACGCAGTATTTT
NA TRBD1 TRBJ1-4 TRBV29-1 CSVVRDRGTVGTEKLFF TGCAGCGTGGTCCGGGACAGGGGAACTGTAGGTACAGAAAAACTGTTTTTT
NA TRBD1 TRBJ2-1 TRBV28 CASSLSRDRGDNEQFF TGTGCCAGCAGTTTATCCCGGGACAGGGGAGACAATGAGCAGTTCTTC
once NA TRBJ1-1 TRBV27 CASSFRGMNTEAFF TGTGCCAGCAGTTTCAGGGGCATGAACACTGAAGCTTTCTTT
few TRBD1 TRBJ2-5 TRBV7-9 CASRETGFQETQYF TGTGCCAGCAGAGAGACAGGGTTCCAAGAGACCCAGTACTTC